These 18 T cell receptor beta chains were all obtained from the same sample, sequenced in a study of post-analysis software for immune sequencing data (dated by TCRdb to about 2015). Study-wide findings and limitations: Significantly higher frequencies in patients than in controls were found for roughly 5 TRBV segments, including TRBV5-6, TRBV5-1 and TRBV20-1.

The library was built by means of PCR. Data came from an Illumina HiSeq 2500. Unique molecular identifiers were incorporated into TCR beta cDNA libraries to reduce PCR and sequencing biases. TCRdb itself trimmed the public reads at Q25 with fastp, ran MiXCR and retained productive beta chains. Every entry covers one CDR3 protein and lists the most common genes and DNA from its rows. This sample comprises some 260,000 distinct CDR3 sequences, 36% of them detected only once. The ten most abundant clones make up around 4.8% of the sample. For these TCRs, the target antigens are not known. Sequenced sample: blood. All receptors derive from a girl under 18 with multiple sclerosis.

This clonotype was picked up a small number of times. The rearrangement joins TRBV18 to TRBJ1-6; D is possibly TRBD1 (5 bases). The CDR3 runs to 16 residues. V shed 4 bases and J shed 9 bases, with 19 bases lying between them. Germline CDR1 KGHSH, CDR2 LQKENI. CDR3 protein: CASSLGSLWDRSPLHF. For the CDR3, the DNA is TGTGCCAGCTCACTAGGGTCCCTTTGGGACCGTTCACCCCTCCACTTT.

The CDR3, as DNA: TGCAGTGCTCCAGACAACGACCAAGAGACCCAGTACTTC. Protein: CSAPDNDQETQYF. The rearrangement links TRBV20-1 to TRBJ2-5; D is ambiguous. CDR3 length: 13 amino acids. Germline lookup yields CDR1 DFQATT and CDR2 SNEGSKA (reference sequence). V was shortened by 5 bases and J by 0 bases, with 10 bases between the two germline ends.

Concerning this clonotype itself: Possible read error: a much larger clone is one base away. The V call is TRBV28, the J call TRBJ2-3, with 9 bases fitting TRBD2. Looked up from germline, CDR1 is MDHEN and CDR2 is SYDVKM. The CDR3 is made up of 16 amino acids. The CDR3 here is CVSSLLPSGNADTQYF. The DNA of the CDR3 is TGTGTCAGCAGTTTGTTGCCTAGCGGGAACGCAGATACGCAGTATTTT.

This clonotype has a count of ten or more. The chain uses TRBV20-1 and TRBJ2-1; 12 bases agree with TRBD2. This CDR3 contains 15 residues. In germline, CDR1 is DFQATT, CDR2 SNEGSKA (reference sequence). The V segment lost 0 bases and the J segment 7 bases; nucleotides outside the gene matches: 4. For the CDR3, the DNA is TGCAGTGCTAGAGATCAAACTAGCGGGAGGAATGAGCAGTTCTTC. Amino acid sequence: CSARDQTSGRNEQFF.

This clonotype was counted at least ten times. The chain has TRBV7-2 and TRBJ2-3; D is perhaps TRBD2 (7 bases). Trimming removed 5 bases at V and 2 bases at J, with 20 bases between. CDR3 length: 17 residues. CDR1 is SGHTA and CDR2 is FQGNSA in the germline V gene. This chain's CDR3 is CASSLKAGGPPTDTQYF. The CDR3 nucleotides are TGTGCCAGCAGCCTCAAGGCCGGGGGGCCTCCCACAGATACGCAGTATTTT.

This clonotype has ten or more counts. Written as DNA, the CDR3 is TGTGCCAGCTCACCAGGCAGCGGACCTTTCACAGATACGCAGTATTTT. Translated: CASSPGSGPFTDTQYF. This sequence joins TRBV18 and TRBJ2-3, with a tentative D call TRBD2 (5 bases). V was trimmed by 2 bases and J by 2 bases, leaving 14 bases between them. This CDR3 comprises 16 residues. From germline, CDR1 is KGHSH and CDR2 LQKENI. The entire variable domain, with the rest obtained from reference TRBV18 and TRBJ2-3, is as follows: NAGVMQNPRHLVRRRGQEARLRCSPMKGHSHVYWYRQLPEEGLKFMVYLQKENIIDESGMPKERFSAEFPKEGPSILRIQQVVRGDSAAYFCASSPGSGPFTDTQYFGPGTRLTVL.

The V and J genes are TRBV29-1 and TRBJ2-2, with D perhaps matching TRBD1 or TRBD2 (5 bases each). Per the germline V gene, CDR1 is SQVTM and CDR2 is ANQGSEA. The CDR3 is made up of 14 amino acids. CDR3 sequence reads: CGSGAASNTGELFF. As DNA, the CDR3 is TGCGGGAGTGGGGCGGCGTCGAACACCGGGGAGCTGTTTTTT.

As for this clonotype: A read error may be the cause here, since a much bigger clone is one base away. This rearrangement joins TRBV7-8 to TRBJ2-1; D perhaps matches TRBD1 (6 bases). Germline assignment: CDR1 SGHVS and CDR2 FQNEAQ. The CDR3 contains 15 residues. CDR3 DNA: TGTGCCAGCAGCTATTGGCCTGTAAGGGGGAATGGGCAGTTCTTC. As protein: CASSYWPVRGNGQFF.

This chain uses TRBV5-1 with TRBJ2-5; no reliable D call. CDR1 and CDR2 from the germline V gene are SGHRS and YFSETQ. The CDR3 covers 15 residues. Trimming took off 0 bases at V and 2 bases at J, with 11 bases between the two ends. This CDR3 reads CASSLALGLQETQYF. CDR3 coding DNA: TGCGCCAGCAGCTTGGCCTTGGGTTTACAAGAGACCCAGTACTTC.

This clonotype was detected many times. CDR3 sequence (DNA): TGTGCCAGCAGCTGGGCAGGGACGGGGTATGGCTACACCTTC. Its translation is CASSWAGTGYGYTF. The chain has TRBV5-8 and TRBJ1-2; D is possibly TRBD1 (5 bases). Germline CDR1 is SGHTS and CDR2 is YDEGEE. This CDR3 has 14 residues. Trimming pared 3 bases from V and 5 bases from J, leaving 14 bases between.

This clonotype was counted ten times or more. The chain couples TRBV3-1 to TRBJ2-5; no definite D call. V was cut by 1 base and J by 3 bases, with 15 bases left in between. CDR1 LGHDT and CDR2 YNNKEL come from the germline V gene (reference sequence). This CDR3 has 16 amino acids. CDR3 bases: TGTGCCAGCAGCCAAGTTTCGATAGGGCTAAAAGAGACCCAGTACTTC. The encoded protein is CASSQVSIGLKETQYF.

With regard to this clonotype: This clone may be a read error of a much larger clone one base away. V is TRBV29-1 and J is TRBJ1-2, with a weak D call TRBD1 (5 bases). This CDR3 comprises 12 residues. CDR1 SQVTM and CDR2 ANQGSEA come from the germline V gene. Here the CDR3 reads CSVGRPGDGCTF. The CDR3 bases are TGCAGCGTGGGGCGGCCGGGCGATGGCTGCACCTTC.

Regarding this clonotype: This may be a read error, as it is one base from a much larger clone. The chain is built from TRBV7-9 and TRBJ2-5; 11 bases line up with TRBD2. The CDR3 is made up of 20 amino acids. With V trimmed by 0 bases and J by 5 bases, 17 bases remained unmatched. The germline V gene encodes CDR1 SEHNR and CDR2 FQNEAQ (reference sequence). The DNA for the CDR3 is TGTGCCAGCAGCTTAGCGAGTTCCAGGGGACTAGCGGAGTGGGGGGAGACCCAGTACTTC. Translated: CASSLASSRGLAEWGETQYF.

The sample holds a few counts of this clonotype. The chain uses TRBV12-3 or TRBV12-4 and TRBJ2-2, with 8 bases that match TRBD2. CDR3 size: 16 residues. The junction had 11 bases not matched to a gene; V was cut back by 7 bases and J by 4 bases. The CDR3 loop is CASTLGAAGATGELFF. CDR3 coding DNA: TGTGCCAGCACCTTAGGGGCAGCGGGGGCCACCGGGGAGCTGTTTTTT.

This clonotype has just a few counts. Since a much larger clone is just one base distant, this may be a read error. The chain has TRBV11-2 and TRBJ2-5; tentatively, D is TRBD1 or TRBD2 (6 bases each). V was trimmed by 5 bases and J by 3 bases, leaving 19 bases between them. This CDR3 is 16 amino acids long. Looked up from germline, CDR1 is SGHAT and CDR2 is FQNNGV. The CDR3 nucleotides read TGTGCCAGCAGCCCGTGGTTGGGGGGCTCTGAAGAGACCCAGTACTTC. The encoded protein is CASSPWLGGSEETQYF.

About this clonotype itself: Sequence at one end of the junction differs from germline and may be a read error. The chain carries TRBV4-1 and TRBJ1-6; D call uncertain. Germline values: CDR1 MGHRA, CDR2 YSYEKL. The CDR3 length is 14 residues. In nucleotides, the CDR3 is TGCGCCAGCAGCCAAGTTTGGGATAATTCACCCCCCCACTTT. Translated, it gives CASSQVWDNSPPHF.

The rearrangement uses TRBV12-3 or TRBV12-4 and TRBJ2-2; 9 bases are shared with TRBD2. J was trimmed by 5 bases and V by 3 bases; bases with no gene match: 7. The CDR3 has 16 amino acids. CDR3 coding DNA: TGTGCCAGCAGTTTTAGCGGGAGAAAGCAGACCGGGGAGCTGTTTTTT. This translates into CASSFSGRKQTGELFF.

This clonotype appeared many times. This chain links TRBV5-1 with TRBJ2-1; the match to TRBD2 covers 9 bases. Germline lookup yields CDR1 SGHRS and CDR2 YFSETQ. Trimming at V came to 7 bases and at J to 4 bases, leaving 6 bases not matched to a gene. The CDR3 consists of 14 residues. The CDR3 DNA is TGCGCCAGCGGGGCTAGCGGGGTATACAATGAGCAGTTCTTC. It specifies CASGASGVYNEQFF.